This T cell receptor beta chain was obtained from a study of shared clonotypes between healthy human individuals. Background on the study: The donors, two women and a few men, were aged 18 to 49.

The V end lost 0 bases, the J end lost 5 bases, and 13 bases lay between the germline ends. The CDR3 contains 15 residues. Looked up from germline, CDR1 is MGHRA and CDR2 is YSYEKL. Sequencing used immunoSEQ multiplex PCR; TCRdb keeps in-frame clones, though not all of them. The table lists about 600,000 clones, more than 95% of them singletons. CD4+ cell separation produced CD45RA+ naive and CD45RA-negative memory subsets. This receptor was identified in a woman aged 25 to 39 in good health. The chain employs TRBV4-1 and TRBJ2-5; D unclear. Input material: naive CD4+ T cells sorted from blood. Stated subset: CD45RA+ positively selected. CDR3 nucleotide sequence: TGCGCCAGCAGCCAAGAGGGCGTACGCTCGGAGACCCAGTACTTC. It encodes CASSQEGVRSETQYF.